By proportion, the clone carrying this T cell receptor (beta chain) is medium-sized. The entry originates in a study of T cell responses to AZD1222 COVID-19 vaccine. The method was immunoSEQ multiplex PCR; TCRdb's version includes in-frame clones alone and lacks a portion of them. The table has around 71,000 clones, 80% to 85% seen once. Trimming shortened V by 6 bases and J by 12 bases, and 15 bases separated the two germline ends. The V gene's germline CDR1 is WSHSY and CDR2 SAAADI. The CDR3 has 12 residues. This TCR derives from an adult in good health. The material was peripheral blood, obtained on day 0 of AZD1222 vaccination. The chain links TRBV10-2 to TRBJ2-1; D possibly corresponds to TRBD1 (6 bases). CDR3 coding DNA: TGCGCCAGCAGGAATGACAGGCCCGGGCAGTTCTTC. Encoded protein: CASRNDRPGQFF.